This entry lists 23 T cell receptor beta chains sequenced from one sample in a study of beta chain features in type 1 diabetes. General study points: Moderate but significant shortening of TCRB CDR3s was recorded in all four CD4+ subsets from Type 1 diabetes patients.

Sequenced material consisted of expressed TCRB transcripts (all of the isolated RNA was reverse transcribed). Sequencing was performed with immunoSEQ multiplex PCR; in TCRdb, only in-frame clones are kept and a portion is missing. The table records more than 250,000 clones, 15% of them present only once. Their recognized antigens are unknown. Sequenced sample: naive CD4+ T cells from blood. These receptors were collected from a man aged 18-30 years with type 1 diabetes.

The genes are TRBV28 and TRBJ2-2, with D possibly TRBD1 on 6 matching bases. The germline V and J ends were trimmed by 2 bases and 4 bases, with 14 bases remaining between them. Germline values: CDR1 MDHEN, CDR2 SYDVKM. The CDR3 is made up of 16 amino acids. The CDR3, as DNA: TGTGCCAGCAGTTTAACCCCGGGACACCTCACCGGGGAGCTGTTTTTT. Translated, it gives CASSLTPGHLTGELFF.

V usage is TRBV30 and J usage is TRBJ2-7, with a possible D match to TRBD2 (5 bases). The germline V and J ends were trimmed by 4 bases and 0 bases, with 7 bases remaining between them. Per germline, CDR1 GTSNPN and CDR2 SVGIG (reference sequence). There are 12 residues in the CDR3. The CDR3 sequence is CAWTGNSYEQYF. As DNA, the CDR3 is TGTGCCTGGACGGGAAACTCCTACGAGCAGTACTTC.

This clone was seen only a few times. This sequence joins TRBV5-4 and TRBJ2-1, with 12 bases fitting TRBD2. Germline V gene data show CDR1 as SGHNT and CDR2 as YYREEE (reference sequence). With 3 bases clipped from V and 9 bases from J, the junction kept 7 bases outside the gene matches. The CDR3 extends over 15 amino acids. The CDR3 is CASSWGTSGRGEQFF. The CDR3 DNA is TGTGCCAGCAGCTGGGGGACTAGCGGGCGAGGTGAGCAGTTCTTC.

The chain combines TRBV14 with TRBJ1-1; D is uncertain. Germline V gene data show CDR1 as SGHDN and CDR2 as FVKESK. The germline V and J ends were trimmed by 3 bases and 4 bases, with 15 bases remaining between them. The CDR3 has 15 amino acids. The CDR3 sequence: CASSQSREIGTEAFF. DNA of the CDR3: TGTGCCAGCAGCCAGTCTAGGGAGATCGGCACTGAAGCTTTCTTT.

This clone was counted a few times. This sequence joins TRBV10-1 and TRBJ2-2; TRBD2 matches at 7 bases. The V and J ends lost 4 bases and 6 bases, in that order; junction bases with no gene match: 8. Germline CDR1 reads WNHNN; CDR2 reads SYGVQD (reference sequence). CDR3 length: 15 amino acids. The CDR3 region has the DNA TGCGCCAGCAGTGGGAAGCGGGATCCCCCCGGGGAGCTGTTTTTT. This codes for CASSGKRDPPGELFF.

This clone turned up a few times. CDR3 sequence reads: CASSLGLLSTDTQYF. The CDR3 nucleotides are TGTGCCAGCAGCTTAGGTCTACTTAGCACAGATACGCAGTATTTT. V usage is TRBV7-2 and J usage is TRBJ2-3; D gene unclear. This CDR3 contains 15 residues. Germline V gene lookup returns CDR1 SGHTA and CDR2 FQGNSA. Trimming took off 1 base at V and 0 bases at J, with 8 bases between the two ends.

This clone was detected only a few times. This chain uses TRBV25-1 with TRBJ2-7; TRBD2 aligns across 10 bases. The germline V gene has CDR1 MGHDK and CDR2 SYGVNS. Trimming at V came to 2 bases and at J to 0 bases, leaving 1 base not matched to a gene. This CDR3 spans 15 amino acids. This chain's CDR3 is CASSETSGISYEQYF. The DNA for the CDR3 is TGTGCCAGCAGTGAAACTAGCGGGATCTCCTACGAGCAGTACTTC.

The sample holds a few counts of this clone. As the CDR3 is not closed by the conserved phenylalanine or tryptophan, this likely results from a read error. Because the CDR3's place on the DNA is in doubt, the DNA is left out and the CDR3 is given as listed by TCRdb. CDR3 amino acids: CASSQASGR. This chain joins TRBV4-1 and TRBJ2-2; the table's D call, TRBD2, was not checked against the DNA. Germline CDR1 is MGHRA and CDR2 is YSYEKL. The CDR3 adds up to 9 amino acids, both ends counted.

The chain recombines TRBV10-3 with TRBJ2-7; 8 positions match TRBD2. Germline CDR1 is ENHRY and CDR2 is SYGVKD. This CDR3 is built from 13 residues. V gave up 5 bases and J gave up 5 bases; unmatched junction bases: 5. In DNA, the CDR3 is TGTGCCATCAGTAAGCGGGAGCAAGACGAGCAGTACTTC. Its translation: CAISKREQDEQYF.

The chain recombines TRBV10-3 with TRBJ2-5; 9 bases are a match to TRBD1. The CDR3 is 15 amino acids. Trimming took 6 bases from V and 5 from J; bases not matched to a gene: 10. Looked up from germline, CDR1 is ENHRY and CDR2 is SYGVKD. The CDR3 sequence: CAIRTDGQGWETQYF. CDR3 in DNA: TGTGCCATCAGGACGGACGGACAGGGGTGGGAGACCCAGTACTTC.

The chain carries TRBV30 and TRBJ1-2; 8 bases align to TRBD1. Germline CDR1 is GTSNPN and CDR2 is SVGIG (reference sequence). V was pared by 0 bases and J by 8 bases, with 11 bases of the junction left unmatched. The CDR3 spans 15 residues. DNA of the CDR3: TGTGCCTGGAGTGTACTCCAAGACAGGGGTTACGGCTACACCTTC. This codes for CAWSVLQDRGYGYTF.

This chain uses TRBV4-3 with TRBJ1-6, with D perhaps matching TRBD1 (6 bases). Trimming took 0 bases from V and 6 from J, leaving 21 bases between them. CDR3 length: 19 residues. Germline lookup yields CDR1 LGHNA and CDR2 YSLEER. CDR3 region: CASSQDGGQAGFFNSPLHF. In DNA, the CDR3 is TGCGCCAGCAGCCAAGACGGGGGGCAAGCAGGGTTTTTTAATTCACCCCTCCACTTT.

This clone was detected only a few times. This sequence joins TRBV2 and TRBJ2-3, with D perhaps matching TRBD1 (5 bases). The CDR3 contains 14 residues. The V and J ends lost 5 bases and 0 bases respectively, with 9 bases between them. Germline CDR1 SNHLY, CDR2 FYNNEI. CDR3 in DNA: TGTGCCAGCAGTAGTTGGACAAGCACAGATACGCAGTATTTT. Its protein product is CASSSWTSTDTQYF.

This rearrangement joins TRBV5-4 to TRBJ2-3; 9 nucleotides line up with TRBD2. The CDR3 runs 16 residues. Germline V CDR1 and CDR2: SGHNT, YYREEE (reference sequence). Trimming cost V 0 bases and J 1 base; bases outside gene matches: 3. The CDR3 DNA is TGTGCCAGCAGCTTGGAAATAGCGGGGGGCACAGATACGCAGTATTTT. Translated: CASSLEIAGGTDTQYF.

This clone was counted between two and nine times. The chain has TRBV7-9 and TRBJ1-1; 10 nucleotides agree with TRBD1. Germline CDR1 reads SEHNR; CDR2 reads FQNEAQ (reference sequence). V was clipped by 5 bases and J by 4 bases; unmatched bases: 7. The CDR3 runs 15 residues. The CDR3 protein is CASSRRTGGVTEAFF. The CDR3 DNA reads as TGTGCCAGCAGCCGCAGGACAGGGGGTGTCACTGAAGCTTTCTTT.

The J gene is TRBJ1-5, the V gene TRBV27, with TRBD1 identical over 7 bases. Germline V gives CDR1 MNHEY, CDR2 SMNVEV (reference sequence). J lost 1 base, V lost 4 bases, and 7 bases had no gene match. The CDR3 consists of 16 residues. CDR3 sequence (DNA): TGTGCCAGCAGTTCTCAACAGGGGACGAGCAATCAGCCCCAGCATTTT. It specifies CASSSQQGTSNQPQHF.

The chain is built from TRBV7-2 and TRBJ1-4; a weak D match, TRBD1 (6 bases). The ends were cut back, 5 bases at V and 3 bases at J, with 10 bases in the middle. The CDR3 runs 14 residues. CDR1 and CDR2 (germline): SGHTA, FQGNSA. CDR3 in amino acids: CASSQGGANEKLFF. CDR3 DNA: TGTGCCAGCAGCCAAGGGGGGGCTAATGAAAAACTGTTTTTT.

The chain combines TRBV6-5 with TRBJ1-6; D may be TRBD1 (5 bases). The germline V and J ends were trimmed by 0 bases and 3 bases, with 9 bases remaining between them. This CDR3 region has 16 residues. CDR1 is MNHEY, CDR2 SVGAGI, per germline. For the CDR3, the DNA is TGTGCCAGCAGTTACTCGGTGCAGGGCTATAATTCACCCCTCCACTTT. Translating gives CASSYSVQGYNSPLHF.

This clone has more than one count but fewer than ten. The chain couples TRBV5-4 to TRBJ2-5, with D perhaps TRBD2 (6 bases). The CDR3 runs to 15 residues. Germline CDR1 reads SGHNT; CDR2 reads YYREEE (reference sequence). V was pared by 6 bases and J by 2 bases, with 17 bases between. CDR3 nucleotide sequence: TGTGCCAGCACCAGCCGGGAGAATAAGCAAGAGACCCAGTACTTC. Protein sequence: CASTSRENKQETQYF.

This clone was counted between two and nine times. This sequence joins TRBV9 and TRBJ2-7; perhaps TRBD1 as D (6 bases). The CDR3 has 13 amino acids. Germline lookup yields CDR1 SGDLS and CDR2 YYNGEE. The V and J ends lost 7 bases and 0 bases respectively, with 11 bases between them. CDR3 protein: CASAPGVSYEQYF. CDR3 coding DNA: TGTGCCAGCGCCCCAGGGGTCTCCTACGAGCAGTACTTC. Variable domain in full (rest from reference TRBV9 and TRBJ2-7): DSGVTQTPKHLITATGQRVTLRCSPRSGDLSVYWYQQSLDQGLQFLIQYYNGEERAKGNILERFSAQQFPDLHSELNLSSLELGDSALYFCASAPGVSYEQYFGPGTRLTVT.

The rearrangement links TRBV6-6 to TRBJ2-3, with 12 positions matching TRBD2. Trimming at V came to 5 bases and at J to 4 bases, leaving 4 bases not matched to a gene. Germline CDR1 and CDR2: MNHNY and SVGAGI (reference sequence). There are 15 residues in the CDR3. The CDR3 region is CASSLRTSGADTQYF. CDR3 nucleotide sequence: TGTGCCAGCAGTCTGCGGACTAGCGGGGCAGATACGCAGTATTTT.

V and J are TRBV2 and TRBJ2-7; 8 bases map to TRBD2. Trimming removed 0 bases from V and 5 bases from J; junction bases left unmatched: 21. The CDR3 consists of 20 residues. CDR1 is SNHLY, CDR2 FYNNEI, per germline. CDR3 region: CASSEAGAAGGRGWRDEQYF. CDR3 in DNA: TGTGCCAGCAGTGAAGCGGGAGCCGCGGGAGGACGGGGGTGGAGGGACGAGCAGTACTTC.

The chain joins TRBV2 to TRBJ1-2; 7 positions match TRBD1. The V gene end was trimmed by 6 bases and the J gene end by 2 bases; junction bases not matched to a gene: 9. The CDR3 has 15 residues. The germline V gene has CDR1 SNHLY and CDR2 FYNNEI. CDR3 DNA sequence: TGTGCCAGCAGCCAGGGACAGCTCGGAAACTATGGCTACACCTTC. It encodes CASSQGQLGNYGYTF.